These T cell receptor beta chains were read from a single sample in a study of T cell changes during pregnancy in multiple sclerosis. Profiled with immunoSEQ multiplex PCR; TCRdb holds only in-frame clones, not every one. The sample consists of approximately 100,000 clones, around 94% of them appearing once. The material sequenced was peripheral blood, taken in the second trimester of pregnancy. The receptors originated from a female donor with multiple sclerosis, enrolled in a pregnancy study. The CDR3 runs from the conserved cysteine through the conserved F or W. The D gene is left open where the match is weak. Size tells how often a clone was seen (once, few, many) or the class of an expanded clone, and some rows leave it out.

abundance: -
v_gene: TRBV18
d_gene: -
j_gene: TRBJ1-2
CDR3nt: TGTGCCAGCTCACCCTTGGGGCAGCGAGAAGGCTACACCTTC
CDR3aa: CASSPLGQREGYTF

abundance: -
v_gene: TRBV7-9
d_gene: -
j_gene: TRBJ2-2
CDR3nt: TGTGCCAGCAGTCTTGAGACCGGGGAGCTGTTTTTT
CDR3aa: CASSLETGELFF

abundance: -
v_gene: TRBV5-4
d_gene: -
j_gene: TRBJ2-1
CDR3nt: TGTGCCAGCAGCGTTAGCGGCCACAATGAGCAGTTCTTC
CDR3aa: CASSVSGHNEQFF

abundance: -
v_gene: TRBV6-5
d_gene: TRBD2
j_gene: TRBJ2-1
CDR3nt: TGTGCCAGCTACCCTAGCGGGAGGTCCTCCAATGAGCAGTTCTTC
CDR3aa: CASYPSGRSSNEQFF

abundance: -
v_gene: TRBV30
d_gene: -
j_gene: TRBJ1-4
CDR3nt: TGTGCCTGGAGTGTCTCCAGGGGCGATGAAAAACTGTTTTTT
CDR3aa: CAWSVSRGDEKLFF

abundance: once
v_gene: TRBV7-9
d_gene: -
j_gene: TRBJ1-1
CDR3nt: TGTGCCAGCAGCTTAGAGGGCAGGGGAACAACTGAAGCTTTCTTT
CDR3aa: CASSLEGRGTTEAFF

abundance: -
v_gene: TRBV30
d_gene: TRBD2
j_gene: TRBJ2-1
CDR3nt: TGTGCCTGGCGTCCTATAGCGGGGGGGCACAGGGATGAGCAGTTCTTC
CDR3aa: CAWRPIAGGHRDEQFF

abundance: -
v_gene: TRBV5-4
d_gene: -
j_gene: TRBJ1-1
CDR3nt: TGTGCCAGCAGCTCTCAAACAGCGGCAGGCACTGAAGCTTTCTTT
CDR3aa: CASSSQTAAGTEAFF

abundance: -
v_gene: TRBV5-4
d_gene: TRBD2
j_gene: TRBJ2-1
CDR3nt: TGTGCCAGCAGCTTGGTTGGGGGGGCCTACAATGAGCAGTTCTTC
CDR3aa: CASSLVGGAYNEQFF

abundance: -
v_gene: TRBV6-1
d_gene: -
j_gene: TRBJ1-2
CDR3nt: TGTGCCAGCACTCTCCTAGGGGGCTATGGCTACACCTTC
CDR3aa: CASTLLGGYGYTF

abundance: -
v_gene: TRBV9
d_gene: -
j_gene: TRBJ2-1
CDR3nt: TGTGCCAGCAGCGCGCTAGTAAGTCCCTCGAATGAGCAGTTCTTC
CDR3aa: CASSALVSPSNEQFF

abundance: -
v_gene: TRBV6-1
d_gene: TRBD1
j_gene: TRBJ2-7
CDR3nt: TGTGCCAGCAGTGAAGCGCTTCCCGGGACAGGGGTGCCCTACGAGCAGTACTTC
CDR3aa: CASSEALPGTGVPYEQYF

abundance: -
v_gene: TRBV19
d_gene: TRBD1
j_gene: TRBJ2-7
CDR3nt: TGTGCCAGTAGTATGAGACAGGGAAGTGGGCAGTACTTC
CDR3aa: CASSMRQGSGQYF

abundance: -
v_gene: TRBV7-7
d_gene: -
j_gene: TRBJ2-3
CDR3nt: TGTGCCAGCAGCCCATTAGCGTCTAGCACAGATACGCAGTATTTT
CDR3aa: CASSPLASSTDTQYF

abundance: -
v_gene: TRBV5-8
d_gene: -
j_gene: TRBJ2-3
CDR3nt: TGTGCCAGCAGCTTCGGGGTAGTAGCAGATACGCAGTATTTT
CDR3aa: CASSFGVVADTQYF

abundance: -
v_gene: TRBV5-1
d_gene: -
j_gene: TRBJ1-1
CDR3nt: TGCGCCAGCACGTCAGGGTCGAACACTGAAGCTTTCTTT
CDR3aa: CASTSGSNTEAFF

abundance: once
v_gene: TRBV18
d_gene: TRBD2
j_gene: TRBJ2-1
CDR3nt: TGTGCCAGCTCATTTAGCGGGAGCTCCTACAATGAGCAGTTCTTC
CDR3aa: CASSFSGSSYNEQFF

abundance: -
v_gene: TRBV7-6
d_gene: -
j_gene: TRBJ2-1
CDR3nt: TGTGCCAGCAGTTCCCGCGCCGCAGAGCAGGCCTACAATGAGCAGTTCTTC
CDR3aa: CASSSRAAEQAYNEQFF

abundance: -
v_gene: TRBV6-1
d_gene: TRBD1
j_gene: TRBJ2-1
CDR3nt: TGTGCCAGCAGTGAGCCGGGACAGGGGAATGAGCAGTTCTTC
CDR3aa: CASSEPGQGNEQFF

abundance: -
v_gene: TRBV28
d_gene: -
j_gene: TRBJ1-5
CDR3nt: TGTGCCAGCAGCCGGCGGGGAGGGGTTAGCAATCAGCCCCAGCATTTT
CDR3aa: CASSRRGGVSNQPQHF

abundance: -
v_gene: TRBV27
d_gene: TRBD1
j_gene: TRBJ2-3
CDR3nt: TGTGCCAGCAGTCCCTCCCCGACAGGGCTCACAGATACGCAGTATTTT
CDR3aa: CASSPSPTGLTDTQYF

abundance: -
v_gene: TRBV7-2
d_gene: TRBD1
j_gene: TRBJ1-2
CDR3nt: TGTGCCAGCAGCTTAGCTCCGGGACAGACCCCTGATGGCTACACCTTC
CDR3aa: CASSLAPGQTPDGYTF

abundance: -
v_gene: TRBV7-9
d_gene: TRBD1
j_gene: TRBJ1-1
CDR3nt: TGTGCCAGCAGCCCAGGGACAGCAGCCTTAAACACTGAAGCTTTCTTT
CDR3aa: CASSPGTAALNTEAFF

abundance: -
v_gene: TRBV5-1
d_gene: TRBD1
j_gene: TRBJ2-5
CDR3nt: TGCGCCAGCAGCACGGACAGGGATGAGACCCAGTACTTC
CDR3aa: CASSTDRDETQYF

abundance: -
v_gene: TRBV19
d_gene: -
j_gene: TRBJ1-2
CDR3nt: TGTGCCAGTAGTATAGTTCTCAGGAACTATGGCTACACCTTC
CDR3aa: CASSIVLRNYGYTF

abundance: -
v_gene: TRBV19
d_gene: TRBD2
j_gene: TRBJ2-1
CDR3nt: TGTGCCAGTAGTATGCGGGGGGGGAACGCGAACAATGAGCAGTTCTTC
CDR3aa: CASSMRGGNANNEQFF

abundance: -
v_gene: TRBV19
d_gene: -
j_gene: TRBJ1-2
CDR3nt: TGTGCCAGTAGTCAGCCCTCCTATGCGGGGAGTGGCTACACCTTC
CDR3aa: CASSQPSYAGSGYTF

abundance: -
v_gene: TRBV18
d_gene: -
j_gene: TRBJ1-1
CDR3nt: TGTGCCAGCTCACCACCGGTCGGGGGGTCTCGGAACACTGAAGCTTTCTTT
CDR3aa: CASSPPVGGSRNTEAFF

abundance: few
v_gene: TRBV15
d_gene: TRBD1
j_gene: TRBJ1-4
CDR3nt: TGTGCCACCAGCCGGACAGGGGACAGGCAAGGAAAACTGTTTTTT
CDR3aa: CATSRTGDRQGKLFF

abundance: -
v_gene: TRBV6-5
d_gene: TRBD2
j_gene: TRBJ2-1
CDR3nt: TGTGCCAGCTCTAGCGGATACTCCTACAATGAGCAGTTCTTC
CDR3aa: CASSSGYSYNEQFF

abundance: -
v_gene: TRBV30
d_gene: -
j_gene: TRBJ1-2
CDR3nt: TGTGCCGCGGACAGAAACTATGGCTACACCTTC
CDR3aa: CAADRNYGYTF